The TCR beta chain under discussion was sequenced for a study of T-cell reconstitution after alpha-beta-depleted transplantation in children. This clonotype has ten or more counts. This CDR3 contains 15 residues. Germline CDR1 reads SQVTM; CDR2 reads ANQGSEA. After removal of 2 bases from V and 4 bases from J, the junction contained 8 bases not matched to a gene. Unique molecular identifiers were used to barcode this TCRbeta library. In TCRdb, the PCR reads were re-called with MiXCR into one record per CDR3 protein. This table holds some 200,000 distinct CDR3 sequences, about 9.5% found once. The V and J genes are TRBV29-1 and TRBJ2-7, with TRBD1 matching 10 bases. The material was PBMCs from the stem cell graft donor, obtained from the stem cell graft. This clonotype was sampled from a human donor who donated a stem cell graft to a child with acute lymphoblastic leukemia. The CDR3 reads CSVESRDRGLYEQYF. In nucleotides, the CDR3 is TGCAGCGTTGAAAGCCGGGACAGGGGATTGTACGAGCAGTACTTC.